The next 14 T cell receptor beta chains were all read from a single sample in a study of T cells in Graves' hyperthyroidism and ophthalmopathy. RNA transcripts provided the source from which TCR beta CDR3 regions were amplified. TCR CDR3 regions were first amplified by RT-PCR with HTBI primers. TCRdb passed the multiplex PCR reads through MiXCR, listing each CDR3 protein once. The sample lists hundreds of thousands of distinct CDR3 sequences, approximately 15% seen once, with 18% in the top ten. Sample: blood. These receptors originate from a woman aged 18-30 years with Graves' hyperthyroidism.

This clonotype has more than one count but fewer than ten. As DNA, the CDR3 is TGCAGCGTTCAGGGTAAGATAGGGTACGAGCAGTACTTC. It translates to CSVQGKIGYEQYF. V gene TRBV29-1 combines with J gene TRBJ2-7; maybe TRBD1 (5 bases). The germline V gene has CDR1 SQVTM and CDR2 ANQGSEA. The CDR3 loop spans 13 amino acids. Trimming pared 5 bases from V and 4 bases from J, leaving 15 bases between.

This clonotype was seen at least ten times. The chain couples TRBV12-3 or TRBV12-4 to TRBJ1-2; D possibly corresponds to TRBD1 (6 bases). The CDR3 runs to 14 residues. V was trimmed by 2 bases and J by 4 bases, leaving 11 bases between them. Written as DNA, the CDR3 is TGTGCCAGCAGTTTAACAACAGGGAGCTATGGCTACACCTTC. Residues: CASSLTTGSYGYTF.

This clonotype was counted at least ten times. V usage is TRBV27 and J usage is TRBJ2-7; 9 bases are shared with TRBD1. The CDR3 consists of 14 residues. The V gene end was trimmed by 10 bases and the J gene end by 1 base; junction bases not matched to a gene: 8. The germline CDR1 and CDR2 sequences are MNHEY and SMNVEV (reference sequence). CDR3 sequence (DNA): TGTGCCACCCGGAGGACAGGGGTTTCCTACGAGCAGTACTTC. It encodes CATRRTGVSYEQYF.

The chain combines TRBV12-3 or TRBV12-4 with TRBJ2-7; 8 bases are shared with TRBD2. The V and J ends lost 7 bases and 1 base, in that order; junction bases with no gene match: 9. The CDR3 consists of 15 residues. The CDR3 DNA sequence: TGTGCCAGCACCGGAGGACTAGCAAAGTCCTACGAGCAGTACTTC. It specifies CASTGGLAKSYEQYF.

This clonotype has more than one count but fewer than ten. This chain connects TRBV29-1 to TRBJ1-4; 7 bases are a match to TRBD1. In germline, CDR1 is SQVTM, CDR2 ANQGSEA. The CDR3 runs to 15 residues. V dropped 4 bases and J dropped 4; count of bases not matched to a gene: 9. The CDR3: CSVVFGDSFNEKLFF. The CDR3 DNA is TGCAGCGTTGTATTCGGGGACAGCTTTAATGAAAAACTGTTTTTT.

This clonotype was recorded at least ten times. This chain uses TRBV7-2 with TRBJ2-7; 8 positions match TRBD2. There are 16 residues in the CDR3. V lost 5 bases to trimming and J lost 0 bases; unmatched junction nucleotides: 9. Germline V lookup: CDR1 SGHTA, CDR2 FQGNSA. The CDR3 sequence: CASSIAGGPSSYEQYF. CDR3 DNA sequence: TGTGCCAGCAGCATTGCGGGAGGCCCGAGCTCCTACGAGCAGTACTTC.

The gene calls are TRBV9 and TRBJ2-1; 14 bases map to TRBD2. Germline CDR1 reads SGDLS; CDR2 reads YYNGEE. V gave up 4 bases and J gave up 8 bases; unmatched junction bases: 11. This CDR3 comprises 17 residues. CDR3 in amino acids: CASSPKRGLAGADEQFF. The CDR3 DNA follows: TGTGCCAGCAGCCCCAAAAGGGGACTAGCGGGAGCTGATGAGCAGTTCTTC.

This clonotype was seen repeatedly, ten times or more. The rearrangement uses TRBV6-6 and TRBJ2-2; 12 bases align to TRBD2. After removal of 1 base from V and 6 bases from J, the junction contained 6 bases not matched to a gene. There are 17 residues in the CDR3. Germline CDR1 MNHNY, CDR2 SVGAGI (reference sequence). In nucleotides, the CDR3 is TGTGCCAGCAGTTACTATGAGCTAGCGGGGGGGGCCGGGGAGCTGTTTTTT. The encoded protein is CASSYYELAGGAGELFF.

This clonotype was detected ten times or more. V and J are TRBV7-2 and TRBJ1-4, with D tentatively TRBD1 (6 bases). CDR1 SGHTA and CDR2 FQGNSA come from the germline V gene. The CDR3 covers 16 residues. Trimming took 2 bases from V and 4 from J, leaving 14 bases between them. The CDR3 sequence: CASSLTRGGGNEKLFF. The CDR3 DNA reads TGTGCCAGCAGCTTAACCAGGGGAGGCGGTAATGAAAAACTGTTTTTT.

This clonotype has more than one count but fewer than ten. The chain couples TRBV20-1 to TRBJ2-7; weak D call: TRBD2 (5 bases). The germline V and J ends were trimmed by 6 bases and 3 bases, with 12 bases remaining between them. Looked up from germline, CDR1 is DFQATT and CDR2 is SNEGSKA (reference sequence). The CDR3 extends over 12 amino acids. The CDR3 reads CSAKRESYEQYF. The DNA of the CDR3 is TGCAGTGCAAAGAGGGAGAGCTACGAGCAGTACTTC.

This clonotype has at least ten counts. The chain joins TRBV7-9 to TRBJ1-1; D is possibly TRBD1 (6 bases). V was clipped by 5 bases and J by 6 bases, with 16 bases between them. Germline V gene lookup returns CDR1 SEHNR and CDR2 FQNEAQ (reference sequence). This CDR3 has 14 amino acids. The CDR3 DNA sequence: TGTGCCAGCAGCGTCCAGGGGACGGAATCTGAAGCTTTCTTT. Translating gives CASSVQGTESEAFF.

In its sample, this clonotype was seen many times. The chain has TRBV28 and TRBJ2-6, with D possibly being TRBD2 (5 bases). The CDR3 covers 17 residues. Looked up from germline, CDR1 is MDHEN and CDR2 is SYDVKM. V lost 5 bases and J lost 2, with 16 bases in between. For the CDR3, the DNA is TGTGCCAGCAGTCTAGGCGAGGGTCTTACTGGGGCCAACGTCCTGACTTTC. Translation gives CASSLGEGLTGANVLTF.

Concerning this clonotype: Being one base from a much bigger clone, this may be a read error. The V and J genes are TRBV3-1 and TRBJ2-5, with D maybe TRBD1 (7 bases). Per the germline V gene, CDR1 is LGHDT and CDR2 is YNNKEL (reference sequence). The CDR3 runs to 13 residues. The V and J ends lost 1 base and 13 bases respectively, with 16 bases between them. CDR3 protein: CASSQGARGVGYF. As DNA, the CDR3 is TGTGCCAGCAGCCAAGGGGCCAGGGGGGTGGGGTACTTC.

This clonotype was seen many times. The chain carries TRBV11-2 and TRBJ1-2, with 9 bases that match TRBD1. The CDR3 covers 13 residues. The germline CDR1 and CDR2 sequences are SGHAT and FQNNGV. The junction had 3 bases not matched to a gene; V was cut back by 4 bases and J by 6 bases. The CDR3 spells CASSWDRDDGYTF. The CDR3 bases are TGTGCCAGCAGCTGGGACAGGGATGATGGCTACACCTTC.